One TCR beta chain is described in this entry. Its specific antigen is unknown. The sample holds no much larger clone one base away, and base qualities are not on file. The sample is drawn from a study of technical replicates of blood from four donors (dated by TCRdb to 2015 to 2018). Library preparation employed the immunoSEQ multiplex PCR assay. TCRdb holds this immuneACCESS table with in-frame rearrangements only. Some clones are missing; in checked studies, unresolved V genes explain under half, and the rest has no known cause. The sample table shows approximately 13,000 clones, and 65% to 90% are seen once. The ten largest make up approximately 10% of the sample. The CDR3 measures 16 amino acids from cysteine to phenylalanine. The read is trimmed to its CDR3 DNA, 48 bases read in frame from base 1. V and J lose 3 bases and 2 bases, and a span of 14 bases separates them. Reading the germline V gene (reference sequence) gives CDR1 LNHDA and CDR2 SQIVND.

The clonotype was recovered from a human donor in good health. Sequencing input: PBMCs. The chain is encoded by TRBV19 joined to TRBJ1-5; tentative D gene TRBD1, with 6 bases matching. The bases read TGTGCCAGTAGTATGATAGTAGGGGGGGGCAATCAGCCCCAGCATTTT. This yields the protein CASSMIVGGGNQPQHF. When the CDR3 is completed using the reference TRBV19 and TRBJ1-5 genes on either side, the full variable domain is DGGITQSPKYLFRKEGQNVTLSCEQNLNHDAMYWYRQDPGQGLRLIYYSQIVNDFQKGDIAEGYSVSREKKESFPLTVTSAQKNPTAFYLCASSMIVGGGNQPQHFGDGTRLSIL.